A selection of T cell receptor beta chains follows, all from one sample in a study of STAT5B mutations in CD4+ large granular lymphocyte leukemia. Here immunoSEQ multiplex PCR was the method, and the copy in TCRdb shows in-frame clones only, minus some. This table has roughly 32,000 clones, approximately 80% appearing once. The sequenced sample consisted of CD4+ T cells from blood buffy coats. The source is a human donor in good health. The CDR3 runs from the conserved cysteine through the conserved F or W. Fields, in order: V gene, J gene, D gene, clone size, CDR3 protein, CDR3 DNA. D genes are given only for firm matches. Not every row has a clone size; where given, it reads once, few, many or a size class.

>TRBV19|TRBJ2-3|-|-
CASMTPNRGGRNF
TGTGCCAGTATGACCCCAAACAGGGGAGGAAGAAATTTT
>TRBV19|TRBJ1-4|TRBD1|-
CASSTGTGVTNEKLFF
TGTGCCAGTAGTACCGGGACAGGGGTAACTAATGAAAAACTGTTTTTT
>TRBV6-6|TRBJ1-2|-|-
CASGPNGAYGYTF
TGTGCCAGTGGGCCGAACGGAGCCTATGGCTACACCTTC
>TRBV27|TRBJ1-4|TRBD1|-
CASSLRQGLRNEKLFF
TGTGCCAGCAGTCTCCGACAGGGGCTCCGCAATGAAAAACTGTTTTTT
>TRBV29-1|TRBJ1-2|TRBD1|once
CSVGRGTVGGYTF
TGCAGCGTCGGCAGGGGGACTGTGGGTGGCTACACCTTC
>TRBV9|TRBJ2-3|TRBD1|-
CASTREGTGGSRDTQYF
TGTGCCAGCACCAGGGAAGGGACAGGGGGCTCGCGAGATACGCAGTATTTT
>TRBV21-1|TRBJ2-1|-|-
CASSKVSSEQFF
TGTGCCAGCAGCAAAGTTTCCAGTGAGCAGTTCTTC
>TRBV7-3|TRBJ2-3|-|-
CASSLIGGSTDTQYF
TGTGCCAGCAGCTTAATTGGCGGGAGCACAGATACGCAGTATTTT
>TRBV11-2|TRBJ2-7|TRBD2|-
CASSFGWVSGRAYEQYF
TGTGCCAGCAGCTTTGGGTGGGTTAGCGGGAGGGCCTACGAGCAGTACTTC
>TRBV5-5|TRBJ1-1|-|-
CASSLAAGNTEAFF
TGTGCCAGCAGCTTGGCTGCGGGGAACACTGAAGCTTTCTTT
>TRBV7-7|TRBJ2-2|-|-
CASSLKPSSGELFF
TGTGCTAGCAGCTTAAAGCCTAGCTCCGGGGAGCTGTTTTTT
>TRBV7-9|TRBJ1-2|-|-
CASSRGAVTYGYTF
TGTGCCAGCAGCCGAGGCGCAGTTACTTATGGCTACACCTTC
>TRBV27|TRBJ2-1|-|-
CASRSTGAEQFF
TGTGCCAGCAGATCCACGGGAGCTGAGCAGTTCTTC
>TRBV9|TRBJ1-3|-|once
CASSVGGGGSGNTIYF
TGTGCCAGCAGCGTAGGAGGGGGGGGCTCTGGAAACACCATATATTTT
>TRBV6-5|TRBJ1-2|TRBD1|-
CASTSGQLYGYTF
TGTGCCAGCACCTCGGGACAGCTCTATGGCTACACCTTC
>TRBV5-1|TRBJ2-5|-|-
CASSTGLKYQETQYF
TGCGCCAGCAGCACCGGACTCAAGTACCAAGAGACCCAGTACTTC
>TRBV29-1|TRBJ2-5|-|-
CSAREETQYF
TGCAGCGCTCGGGAAGAGACCCAGTACTTC
>TRBV27|TRBJ1-6|-|-
CASSLLVFGSPLHF
TGTGCCAGCAGTTTATTGGTTTTCGGTTCACCCCTCCACTTT
>TRBV30|TRBJ2-4|TRBD1|-
CAWSEGATKNIQYF
TGTGCCTGGAGTGAGGGGGCAACCAAAAACATTCAGTACTTC
>TRBV6-5|TRBJ2-7|-|-
CASSFDTLAEQYF
TGTGCCAGCAGCTTCGACACCTTAGCCGAGCAGTACTTC
>TRBV6-4|TRBJ2-1|-|-
CASSESGDPYNEQFF
TGTGCCAGCAGTGAGTCAGGGGATCCCTACAATGAGCAGTTCTTC
>TRBV7-2|TRBJ1-6|TRBD1|-
CASSFGDRVSPLHF
TGTGCCAGCAGCTTCGGGGACAGGGTGTCACCCCTCCACTTT
>TRBV6-6|TRBJ2-3|-|-
CASSYGSADTQYF
TGTGCCAGCAGTTACGGGAGCGCAGATACGCAGTATTTT
>TRBV23-1|TRBJ2-2|-|-
CASSRAQLSRGHYTGELFF
TGCGCCAGCAGTCGCGCCCAACTATCTAGGGGACACTACACCGGGGAGCTGTTTTTT
>TRBV5-5|TRBJ2-7|-|-
CASSLQGMHSYEQYF
TGTGCCAGCAGCTTGCAGGGAATGCACTCCTACGAGCAGTACTTC
>TRBV27|TRBJ2-3|TRBD2|-
CASSPWTSGYTDTQYF
TGTGCCAGCAGTCCTTGGACTAGCGGGTACACAGATACGCAGTATTTT
>TRBV5-6|TRBJ2-4|TRBD2|few
CASSFGLAGNIQYF
TGTGCCAGCAGCTTTGGACTAGCGGGGAACATTCAGTACTTC
>TRBV5-1|TRBJ2-3|-|-
CASSLVSPPVDTQYF
TGCGCCAGCAGCTTAGTGTCTCCCCCGGTGGATACGCAGTATTTT
>TRBV18|TRBJ1-3|TRBD1|-
CASSPGTGAGNTIYF
TGTGCCAGCTCTCCCGGGACAGGGGCAGGAAACACCATATATTTT
>TRBV7-2|TRBJ2-3|-|-
CASSLEVTQYF
TGTGCCAGCAGCTTAGAGGTTACGCAGTATTTT
>TRBV7-8|TRBJ2-5|TRBD2|-
CASSLAVREEETQYF
TGTGCCAGCAGCTTAGCGGTTCGGGAGGAGGAGACCCAGTACTTC
>TRBV7-9|TRBJ2-7|TRBD1|-
CASSQGTVYEQYF
TGTGCCAGCAGCCAGGGGACAGTCTACGAGCAGTACTTC
>TRBV30|TRBJ2-3|-|-
CAWSVKGGRTDTQYF
TGTGCCTGGAGTGTAAAGGGGGGAAGAACAGATACGCAGTATTTT
>TRBV7-6|TRBJ1-3|-|-
CASSLTAGPGNTIYF
TGTGCCAGCAGCTTAACCGCGGGACCTGGAAACACCATATATTTT
>TRBV28|TRBJ1-2|TRBD1|-
CASSGRTGYRYGYTF
TGTGCCAGCAGTGGGCGGACAGGATATCGCTATGGCTACACCTTC
>TRBV11-2|TRBJ1-3|-|once
CASKLGVAGNTIYF
TGTGCCAGCAAGCTAGGGGTCGCGGGGAACACCATATATTTT
>TRBV5-1|TRBJ1-5|-|few
CASRGAVGEAQHF
TGCGCCAGCAGGGGGGCGGTAGGAGAGGCCCAGCATTTT
>TRBV10-3|TRBJ1-4|TRBD1|few
CAISPRQGPNEKLFF
TGTGCCATCAGTCCTCGACAGGGACCTAATGAAAAACTGTTTTTT
>TRBV5-4|TRBJ2-2|-|-
CASSLPIDTGELFF
TGTGCCAGCAGCTTGCCCATTGACACCGGGGAGCTGTTTTTT
>TRBV29-1|TRBJ1-5|-|-
CSATENSNQPQHF
TGCAGCGCCACAGAAAATAGCAATCAGCCCCAGCATTTT
>TRBV19|TRBJ1-5|-|few
CASSILRDNQPQHF
TGTGCCAGTAGTATTCTCAGGGACAATCAGCCCCAGCATTTT
>TRBV25-1|TRBJ2-3|TRBD2|-
CASSVGGFTDTQYF
TGTGCCAGCAGTGTGGGGGGGTTCACAGATACGCAGTATTTT
>TRBV7-9|TRBJ1-5|-|-
CASSLAGGNQPQHF
TGTGCCAGCAGCTTAGCAGGGGGCAATCAGCCCCAGCATTTT
>TRBV27|TRBJ2-5|TRBD1|-
CASRFYQGEQYF
TGTGCCAGCAGGTTCTATCAGGGGGAGCAGTACTTC
>TRBV11-2|TRBJ2-2|-|-
CASTIQGTGELFF
TGTGCCAGCACAATTCAAGGCACCGGGGAGCTGTTTTTT
>TRBV5-6|TRBJ2-5|-|once
CASSFEPRSEETQYF
TGTGCCAGCAGCTTTGAACCCCGATCTGAAGAGACCCAGTACTTC
>TRBV5-1|TRBJ2-7|-|-
CASSFRSRAYEQYF
TGTGCCAGCAGCTTCCGATCCCGGGCCTACGAGCAGTACTTC
>TRBV6-1|TRBJ1-1|TRBD1|-
CASRRDSGGTEAFF
TGTGCCAGCAGACGGGACAGTGGCGGCACTGAAGCTTTCTTT
>TRBV10-2|TRBJ1-2|-|-
CASRLGPVAMDGYTF
TGCGCCAGCAGGTTGGGACCGGTGGCTATGGATGGCTACACCTTC
>TRBV7-2|TRBJ2-2|-|-
CASSGTGWLAGATGELFF
TGTGCCAGCAGCGGGACAGGGTGGCTAGCGGGGGCCACCGGGGAGCTGTTTTTT
>TRBV10-1|TRBJ2-2|-|once
CASSSSGPGELFF
TGCGCCAGCAGTAGTAGCGGACCCGGGGAGCTGTTTTTT
>TRBV11-3|TRBJ2-2|-|-
CASSLDPRGDNTGELFF
TGTGCCAGCAGCTTAGACCCACGCGGGGACAACACCGGGGAGCTGTTTTTT
>TRBV5-4|TRBJ1-1|-|once
CASSGALGDTEAFF
TGTGCCAGCAGCGGGGCACTGGGGGACACTGAAGCTTTCTTT
>TRBV7-8|TRBJ2-5|TRBD2|-
CASSLDSSGRGETQYF
TGTGCCAGCAGCTTAGATTCTAGCGGGAGAGGCGAGACCCAGTACTTC
>TRBV5-4|TRBJ1-1|-|-
CASSLLDTEAFF
TGTGCCAGCAGCCTCTTGGACACTGAAGCTTTCTTT
>TRBV6-1|TRBJ2-2|-|-
CASRARGPNTGELFF
TGTGCCAGCAGGGCTAGGGGTCCAAACACCGGGGAGCTGTTTTTT
>TRBV30|TRBJ2-3|TRBD2|few
CASYGRADTQYF
TGTGCCTCCTATGGGAGGGCAGATACGCAGTATTTT
>TRBV2|TRBJ1-2|-|-
CASSGSRNYGYTF
TGTGCCAGCAGTGGTTCCAGAAACTATGGCTACACCTTC
>TRBV5-1|TRBJ2-3|-|-
CASSPLGYSHTDTQYF
TGCGCCAGCAGCCCCTTGGGTTACAGCCACACAGATACGCAGTATTTT
>TRBV7-3|TRBJ2-7|-|once
CASSSDPASEQYF
TGTGCCAGCAGCTCCGACCCGGCGAGTGAGCAGTACTTC